The entry below gives a single T cell receptor (beta chain) sequence along with its context. Antigen specificity is unknown. Within the ViraFEST assay, antigen-specific CD4+ T cells underwent expansion with viral peptide pools prior to sequencing. A roughly 10-day culture period preceded the isolation of CD4+ T cells. BNT162b2 vaccine or mRNA-1273 vaccine was given to participants in two doses. Negative nucleocapsid antibody tests before and after vaccination confirmed no previous SARS-CoV-2 infection. At days 3 and 7, half of the medium was exchanged for IL-2 medium. Some clones are missing from TCRdb's copy, which holds only in-frame ones; the method was immunoSEQ multiplex PCR. The sample holds more than 11,000 clones, over 60% seen once. The record originates from a study of vaccination effects on CD4 cells after COVID-19. Study at large: It was a median of 72 days after the second dose that post-vaccine samples were obtained.

Study-level points and caveats: Within healthy vaccinees, only 1 of 255 vaccine-induced clones displayed cross-reactivity with common cold coronaviruses.

This receptor was obtained from a human donor who received a COVID-19 vaccine. Specimen: CD4+ T cells from PBMCs cultured with SARS-CoV-2 spike peptides, collected after COVID-19 vaccination.

CDR3 sequence reads: CASSPAGLAGDLIDTGELFF. In DNA form, the CDR3 reads TGTGCCAGCAGCCCCGCGGGCCTAGCGGGGGACTTAATAGACACCGGGGAGCTGTTTTTT. The chain couples TRBV14 to TRBJ2-2; 10 nucleotides align to TRBD2. CDR1 and CDR2 from the germline V gene are SGHDN and FVKESK. V dropped 4 bases and J dropped 3; count of bases not matched to a gene: 17. The CDR3 sequence is 20 residues long.